The 8 T cell receptor beta chains reported below all come from one sample, sequenced in a study of T cell repertoires in cytomegalovirus infection. In TCRdb, the reads were re-called with MiXCR into one record per CDR3 protein. The sample lists around 280,000 distinct CDR3 sequences; roughly a tenth were seen once. The sequencing sample was made of PBMCs. The receptors here all came from a human donor in good health (CMV status not recorded). Some clones in this sample may be carry-over from other donors' samples.

This clonotype was counted a few times. The chain joins TRBV2 to TRBJ2-1, with D perhaps matching TRBD1 (6 bases). Germline CDR1 and CDR2: SNHLY and FYNNEI. The CDR3 is 14 residues long. V dropped 6 bases and J dropped 4 bases, with 13 bases sitting between them. The chain's CDR3 is CASSSRGIYNEQFF. The DNA for the CDR3 is TGTGCCAGCAGCTCAAGGGGGATTTACAATGAGCAGTTCTTC.

The chain links TRBV3-1 to TRBJ2-7; TRBD1 matches 7 bases. The CDR3 sequence is 15 residues long. The V segment lost 3 bases and the J segment 2 bases; nucleotides outside the gene matches: 7. Germline CDR1 reads LGHDT; CDR2 reads YNNKEL (reference sequence). The CDR3: CASSQGTGAPYEQYF. DNA of the CDR3: TGTGCCAGCAGCCAGGGTACAGGGGCGCCCTACGAGCAGTACTTC.

V gene TRBV6-2 or TRBV6-3 combines with J gene TRBJ2-2; D gene uncertain. The germline V gene encodes CDR1 MNHEY and CDR2 SVGEGT. Trimming took 2 bases from V and 6 from J, leaving 10 bases between them. This CDR3 is 14 amino acids long. The CDR3 sequence: CASSYSLYPGELFF. In nucleotides, the CDR3 is TGTGCCAGCAGTTACAGCCTCTACCCCGGGGAGCTGTTTTTT.

This clonotype has just a few counts. This CDR3 reads CASSLPDLAEAFF. The CDR3 DNA follows: TGTGCCAGCAGCTTACCAGATCTAGCTGAAGCTTTCTTT. The chain carries TRBV7-4 and TRBJ1-1; no definite D call. This CDR3 is 13 amino acids long. Germline V gene lookup returns CDR1 SGHVT and CDR2 SQSDAQ. Trimming left V 2 bases short and J 6 bases short, with 10 bases between.

This clonotype was recorded at least ten times. The V call is TRBV7-6, the J call TRBJ2-5; 7 bases fit TRBD2. In germline, CDR1 is SGHVS, CDR2 FNYEAQ. CDR3 length equals 17 residues. The ends lost 1 base at V and 2 bases at J; junction bases unmatched: 10. CDR3 in DNA: TGTGCCAGCAGCTTAGAAATCAGCGGGGCGACGCAAGAGACCCAGTACTTC. Translating it yields CASSLEISGATQETQYF.

This clonotype was counted ten times or more. V and J are TRBV28 and TRBJ2-5, with 9 bases that match TRBD1. The CDR3 loop spans 17 amino acids. The V gene's germline CDR1 is MDHEN and CDR2 SYDVKM. Trimming cost V 1 base and J 3 bases; bases outside gene matches: 9. This chain's CDR3 is CASSLLHFRQGEETQYF. The CDR3 DNA is TGTGCCAGCAGTTTATTGCATTTCCGACAGGGGGAAGAGACCCAGTACTTC.

Ten or more counts support this clonotype. The CDR3 is CASSLGLRNQPQHF. In DNA, the CDR3 is TGTGCCAGCAGCTTGGGCCTCCGCAATCAGCCCCAGCATTTT. This chain links TRBV7-2 with TRBJ1-5; D unresolved. The V gene's germline CDR1 is SGHTA and CDR2 FQGNSA. V was trimmed by 3 bases and J by 2 bases, leaving 8 bases between them. This CDR3 contains 14 residues.

The sample holds many counts of this clonotype. The rearrangement joins TRBV12-3 or TRBV12-4 to TRBJ2-2; D is undetermined. Trimming stripped 6 bases from V and 1 base from J, with 9 bases between. The CDR3 runs to 14 residues. This CDR3 is CASSPTRNTGELFF. The CDR3 nucleotides read TGTGCCAGCAGCCCGACTCGGAACACCGGGGAGCTGTTTTTT.